The 32 T cell receptor beta chains below were found in one sample sequenced in a study of identical twins. TCRdb recomputed calls from the 5' RACE reads with MiXCR, one row per CDR3 protein. The sample consists of some 710,000 distinct CDR3 sequences, around 6% of them appearing once. The sequenced sample consisted of naive T cells sorted from blood. The receptor set was obtained from a man aged 18 to 30 in good health.

Ten or more counts support this clonotype. One end of the junction fails to match germline, which may point to a read error. The chain couples TRBV12-3 or TRBV12-4 to TRBJ2-5; D is uncertain. The CDR3 covers 14 residues. The CDR3 region is CACSSPLLRETQYF. In nucleotides, the CDR3 is TGTGCCTGCAGTTCCCCGCTTCTTCGAGAGACCCAGTACTTC.

V is TRBV10-3 and J is TRBJ2-7; TRBD2 agrees at 8 bases. The germline gives CDR1 ENHRY, CDR2 SYGVKD. After removal of 10 bases from V and 1 base from J, the junction contained 9 bases not matched to a gene. This CDR3 comprises 14 residues. The CDR3 region is CATCSSGSSYEQYV. CDR3 coding DNA: TGTGCCACCTGCTCCAGCGGGAGTTCCTACGAGCAGTACGTC.

This clonotype was recorded a few times. This chain joins TRBV19 and TRBJ2-3; TRBD2 matches 13 bases. The CDR3 has 16 amino acids. The V and J ends lost 4 bases and 5 bases, in that order; junction bases with no gene match: 6. From germline, CDR1 is LNHDA and CDR2 SQIVND (reference sequence). The CDR3 DNA is TGTGCCAGTAGTACCCGACTAGCGGGAGGCATAGATACGCAGTATTTT. It is translated as CASSTRLAGGIDTQYF.

This clonotype has a handful of counts. The chain uses TRBV14 and TRBJ2-3; D not resolved. This CDR3 contains 13 residues. Germline V gene lookup returns CDR1 SGHDN and CDR2 FVKESK. With 5 bases removed from V and 6 bases from J, the gap between germline ends came to 12 bases. CDR3 nucleotide sequence: TGTGCCAGCAGCTCTAACCTGGGGGATACGCAGTATTTT. Translated: CASSSNLGDTQYF.

This clonotype was found a few times. V usage is TRBV5-1 and J usage is TRBJ1-1; the D gene is possibly TRBD1 (6 bases). Germline V gene lookup returns CDR1 SGHRS and CDR2 YFSETQ. The CDR3 is 15 amino acids. Deletions cut 2 bases from V and 0 bases from J, with 11 bases between. Here the CDR3 DNA reads TGCGCCAGCAGCTTTCGGACAGCTTTGAACACTGAAGCTTTCTTT. The encoded protein is CASSFRTALNTEAFF.

In this sample, this clonotype turned up a few times. Written as DNA, the CDR3 is TGTGCCAGCAGCTTAGCGTTCCGGTCTTCCGCCTGGGGTGAGCAGTTCTTC. Translating it yields CASSLAFRSSAWGEQFF. The gene calls are TRBV7-9 and TRBJ2-1; unclear D gene. CDR1 SEHNR and CDR2 FQNEAQ come from the germline V gene (reference sequence). V dropped 0 bases and J dropped 9 bases, with 21 bases sitting between them. This CDR3 comprises 17 residues.

This clonotype has at least ten counts. The gene calls are TRBV24-1 and TRBJ2-1; D perhaps matches TRBD2 (6 bases). V was clipped by 7 bases and J by 9 bases, with 18 bases between them. The CDR3 length is 14 residues. Germline CDR1 KGHDR, CDR2 SFDVKD. CDR3 sequence: CATRASEKGTEQFF. CDR3 nucleotide sequence: TGTGCCACCAGAGCTAGCGAGAAGGGCACTGAGCAGTTCTTC.

This clonotype was picked up a small number of times. CDR3: CASSQQQGNTEAFF. CDR3 sequence (DNA): TGTGCCAGCAGCCAGCAACAGGGGAACACTGAAGCTTTCTTT. V is TRBV3-1 and J is TRBJ1-1, with D possibly being TRBD1 (6 bases). The germline V gene has CDR1 LGHDT and CDR2 YNNKEL (reference sequence). The CDR3 spans 14 residues. V lost 3 bases and J lost 1, with 9 bases in between.

This clonotype was seen only a few times. In DNA, the CDR3 is TGTGCCAGTAGTATAGGGGGATGGCGGGCTCACTATGGCTACACCTTC. Encoded protein: CASSIGGWRAHYGYTF. This chain joins TRBV19 and TRBJ1-2; D remains ambiguous. V was clipped by 1 base and J by 3 bases, with 15 bases between them. Germline V gives CDR1 LNHDA, CDR2 SQIVND (reference sequence). The CDR3 runs 16 residues.

This clonotype was recorded many times. V is TRBV10-3 and J is TRBJ1-1; 8 bases are shared with TRBD1. The CDR3 runs to 16 residues. In germline, CDR1 is ENHRY, CDR2 SYGVKD. The V segment lost 4 bases and the J segment 11 bases; nucleotides outside the gene matches: 18. CDR3 nucleotides: TGTGCCATCAGTGGTTCAGGGGGCGATGGGCCTCGGGCCGCTTTCTTT. Amino acid sequence: CAISGSGGDGPRAAFF.

This clonotype appeared many times. The V gene is TRBV20-1, the J gene TRBJ1-5; 8 nucleotides agree with TRBD1. The CDR3 runs to 17 residues. Trimming at V came to 0 bases and at J to 0 bases, leaving 7 bases not matched to a gene. Germline values: CDR1 DFQATT, CDR2 SNEGSKA (reference sequence). The CDR3 protein is CSARDSNRGYSNQPQHF. CDR3 coding DNA: TGCAGTGCTAGAGATTCGAACAGGGGGTATAGCAATCAGCCCCAGCATTTT.

This clonotype has at least ten counts. In DNA, the CDR3 is TGTGCCAGCAGTGTGGGGGGGCAGCCCCAGCATTTT. Translation gives CASSVGGQPQHF. The chain joins TRBV27 to TRBJ1-5, with D possibly matching TRBD1 (5 bases). V lost 5 bases, J lost 7 bases, and 9 bases lay in between. This CDR3 region has 12 residues. CDR1 and CDR2 from the germline V gene are MNHEY and SMNVEV (reference sequence).

This clonotype occurred many times. The chain employs TRBV20-1 and TRBJ1-5, with TRBD1 identical over 7 bases. Unmatched junction bases numbered 2, after V lost 2 bases and J lost 1 base. The germline CDR1 and CDR2 sequences are DFQATT and SNEGSKA (reference sequence). The CDR3 runs to 14 residues. CDR3 bases: TGCAGTGCTAGACCGACAGGGAGCAATCAGCCCCAGCATTTT. Translation: CSARPTGSNQPQHF.

This clonotype came up a few times. This rearrangement joins TRBV7-6 to TRBJ1-1; 7 bases match TRBD1. The V and J ends lost 2 bases and 4 bases, in that order; junction bases with no gene match: 4. CDR1 and CDR2 (germline): SGHVS, FNYEAQ. The CDR3 is made up of 14 amino acids. The CDR3 here is CASSLSGQFTEAFF. CDR3 sequence (DNA): TGTGCCAGCAGCTTATCGGGACAGTTCACTGAAGCTTTCTTT.

The CDR3 region is CASSYGALQETQYF. The DNA of the CDR3 is TGTGCCAGCAGTTACGGGGCCCTCCAAGAGACCCAGTACTTC. The chain recombines TRBV6-5 with TRBJ2-5; a weak D match, TRBD1 (5 bases). The CDR3 runs 14 residues. Trimming pared 2 bases from V and 1 base from J, leaving 8 bases between. Germline CDR1 reads MNHEY; CDR2 reads SVGAGI.

Notes on this clonotype: The conserved final phenylalanine or tryptophan is absent from the CDR3, which likely points to a read error. The chain is built from TRBV28 and TRBJ2-5; possible D gene TRBD2, 6 bases. Trimming removed 6 bases at V and 3 bases at J, with 17 bases between. CDR1 MDHEN and CDR2 SYDVKM come from the germline V gene. The length of the CDR3 is 15 residues. The CDR3 reads CASSPQGGTKETQYC. In DNA, the CDR3 is TGTGCCAGCAGCCCTCAAGGAGGGACCAAAGAGACCCAGTACTGC.

This clonotype came up a few times. The rearrangement joins TRBV6-2 or TRBV6-3 to TRBJ2-7; no firm D call. CDR1 is MNHEY, CDR2 SVGEGT, per germline. This CDR3 has 15 amino acids. Trimming took off 5 bases at V and 1 base at J, with 15 bases between the two ends. As DNA, the CDR3 is TGTGCCAGCAGTCGTCCGATGGGTCCGTCCTACGAGCAGTACTTC. Amino acids: CASSRPMGPSYEQYF.

This clonotype came up many times. The chain is built from TRBV6-4 and TRBJ1-2, with D perhaps matching TRBD1 (5 bases). This CDR3 is 13 amino acids long. Trimming took off 11 bases at V and 0 bases at J, with 13 bases between the two ends. Germline values: CDR1 MRHNA, CDR2 SNTAGT. In nucleotides, the CDR3 is TGTGCCCGCGGGGCCTCTTCTAACTATGGCTACACCTTC. Translating it yields CARGASSNYGYTF.

This clonotype was seen more than once but under ten times. This chain links TRBV5-5 with TRBJ2-7; unclear D gene. Per germline, CDR1 SGHKS and CDR2 YYEKEE (reference sequence). The CDR3 has 14 residues. Trimming left V 4 bases short and J 3 bases short, with 14 bases between. The CDR3 nucleotides are TGTGCCAGCAGCCCGGCCATCAGAAACTACGAGCAGTACGTC. Amino acids: CASSPAIRNYEQYV.

The chain uses TRBV28 and TRBJ2-1; 10 bases are a match to TRBD2. Germline assignment: CDR1 MDHEN and CDR2 SYDVKM. The CDR3 extends over 14 amino acids. Germline trimming cut 6 bases from V and 8 bases from J; bases unmatched to any gene: 7. The CDR3 DNA sequence: TGTGCCAGCAGCCCCGGACTAGCGGCCGATGAGCAGTTCTTC. Translating it yields CASSPGLAADEQFF.

This clonotype was counted many times. This sequence joins TRBV5-1 and TRBJ2-7, with TRBD2 as a possible D gene (5 bases). V was trimmed by 8 bases and J by 0 bases, leaving 18 bases between them. CDR1 and CDR2 from the germline V gene are SGHRS and YFSETQ. This CDR3 contains 15 residues. In DNA form, the CDR3 reads TGCGCCAGGGGCCGGAGGACGCCAAGCTCCTACGAGCAGTACGTC. It specifies CARGRRTPSSYEQYV.

The gene calls are TRBV5-5 and TRBJ2-7; a weak D match, TRBD2 (6 bases). The V gene's germline CDR1 is SGHKS and CDR2 YYEKEE (reference sequence). This CDR3 spans 13 amino acids. V lost 4 bases, J lost 3 bases, and 11 bases lay in between. The CDR3 coding sequence is TGTGCCAGCAGCGCGGACGGGAGCTACGAGCAGTACTTC. Protein: CASSADGSYEQYF.

The table lists this clonotype with a few counts. The chain recombines TRBV30 with TRBJ2-7; D is undetermined. Trimming cost V 3 bases and J 6 bases, with 18 bases left between them. The CDR3 loop spans 14 amino acids. Germline V gene lookup returns CDR1 GTSNPN and CDR2 SVGIG (reference sequence). The CDR3 protein is CAWRKPPRLIEQYF. In nucleotides, the CDR3 is TGTGCCTGGAGAAAACCGCCCCGGTTAATCGAGCAGTACTTC.

This clonotype came up many times. The J gene is TRBJ2-3, the V gene TRBV9; D is perhaps TRBD1 (6 bases). Germline V CDR1 and CDR2: SGDLS, YYNGEE. V shed 9 bases and J shed 6 bases, with 17 bases lying between them. The CDR3 has 13 residues. This CDR3 is CANSLVGADTQYF. For the CDR3, the DNA is TGTGCCAACAGTCTCGTGGGGGCGGATACGCAGTATTTT.

This chain joins TRBV6-2 or TRBV6-3 and TRBJ2-6, with 8 bases lining up with TRBD2. The CDR3 covers 20 residues. Germline CDR1 is MNHEY and CDR2 is SVGEGT. With 0 bases clipped from V and 2 bases from J, the junction kept 12 bases outside the gene matches. For the CDR3, the DNA is TGTGCCAGCAGTTACTCAATAGACGGGGGGGTCCTAACTGGGGCCAACGTCCTGACTTTC. Amino acid sequence: CASSYSIDGGVLTGANVLTF.

This clonotype was seen many times. The chain combines TRBV12-3 or TRBV12-4 with TRBJ2-5; D unclear. This CDR3 has 15 residues. V lost 1 base to trimming and J lost 3 bases, with 12 bases between them. The CDR3 sequence is CASSLEWARKETQYF. The CDR3 DNA reads as TGTGCCAGCAGTTTAGAATGGGCCCGAAAAGAGACCCAGTACTTC.

This clonotype was counted ten times or more. The V gene is TRBV12-3 or TRBV12-4, the J gene TRBJ2-1; unclear D gene. Trimming took off 7 bases at V and 8 bases at J, with 15 bases between the two ends. This CDR3 comprises 13 residues. The CDR3: CASINLSFDEQFF. CDR3 coding DNA: TGTGCCAGCATCAACCTAAGTTTCGATGAGCAGTTCTTC.

In this sample, this clonotype turned up a few times. Written as DNA, the CDR3 is TGTGCCAGCAGCCAAGGGACAGGGGTCGTGGAGACCCAGTACTTC. Translating gives CASSQGTGVVETQYF. The genes are TRBV4-2 and TRBJ2-5; 9 nucleotides align to TRBD1. Germline loops: CDR1 LGHNA, CDR2 YNFKEQ. The CDR3 extends over 15 amino acids. Germline trimming cut 1 base from V and 5 bases from J; bases unmatched to any gene: 5.

CDR3 in amino acids: CASTAMVGEGREQFF. CDR3 nucleotide sequence: TGTGCCAGCACCGCGATGGTGGGCGAGGGACGCGAGCAGTTCTTC. The chain combines TRBV12-3 or TRBV12-4 with TRBJ2-1, with D perhaps TRBD1 or TRBD2 (5 bases each). The CDR3 runs to 15 residues. V lost 7 bases and J 10 bases, leaving 23 bases between the germline ends.

This clonotype was seen more than once but under ten times. This chain links TRBV7-9 with TRBJ2-4; TRBD1 agrees at 7 bases. J lost 8 bases, V lost 5 bases, and 3 bases had no gene match. CDR1 and CDR2 from the germline V gene are SEHNR and FQNEAQ (reference sequence). The CDR3 extends over 12 amino acids. Here the CDR3 reads CASSPDRDIQYF. In DNA, the CDR3 is TGTGCCAGCAGCCCCGACAGGGACATTCAGTACTTC. Using reference TRBV7-9 and TRBJ2-4 for the parts outside the CDR3, the full variable domain is DTGVSQNPRHKITKRGQNVTFRCDPISEHNRLYWYRQTLGQGPEFLTYFQNEAQLEKSRLLSDRFSAERPKGSFSTLEIQRTEQGDSAMYLCASSPDRDIQYFGAGTRLSVL.

In this sample, this clonotype turned up a few times. V and J are TRBV20-1 and TRBJ2-5; 10 nucleotides match TRBD1. The CDR3 totals 15 residues. Unmatched junction bases numbered 6, after V lost 1 base and J lost 4 bases. Germline V CDR1 and CDR2: DFQATT, SNEGSKA (reference sequence). CDR3: CSARAGTGELETQYF. CDR3 nucleotides: TGCAGTGCTAGAGCCGGGACAGGGGAGTTAGAGACCCAGTACTTC.

The chain is built from TRBV4-2 and TRBJ2-2; D is unclear. The CDR3 runs 15 residues. V shed 0 bases and J shed 5 bases, with 10 bases lying between them. Per germline, CDR1 LGHNA and CDR2 YNFKEQ. The CDR3 sequence is CASSQDWQTTGELFF. The CDR3 DNA sequence: TGTGCCAGCAGCCAAGATTGGCAGACTACCGGGGAGCTGTTTTTT.